This T cell receptor beta chain was identified during a study of cytomegalovirus exposure and HLA in healthy donors (dated by TCRdb to the late 2010s). At the level of the whole study: According to an earlier analysis of 550 to 700 of the donors, roughly 180 million T cells yielded approximately 120 million unique TCR beta sequences and around 280 Gb of sequence data. An early release covering roughly 640 HLA-typed donors comprised 250 to 350 gigabases of sequencing data and tens of millions of unique TCR sequences. The genetic ancestry cluster associated with self-reported Caucasian donors included 65% to 90% of the approximately 410 genotyped donors. The study was designed to test whether signatures of past pathogen exposure could be identified by cataloging public T cell receptors. Using immunosequencing, the study profiled T cell repertoires from fewer than 700 subjects and related those repertoires to cytomegalovirus serostatus. A separate validation cohort of about 110 different subjects was used in addition to the approximately 670-subject first cohort. High-throughput TCR immunosequencing, statistical association of individual TCRs with disease status, and machine learning were combined to predict cytomegalovirus infection status. To study patterns of TCR occurrence, a later analysis re-analyzed previously published TCR beta repertoires from 600 to 750 donors and added high-resolution HLA genotyping. Rather than drawing on any new phenotypic data, the later analysis identified candidate immune exposures from TCR beta sequences and the way those sequences occurred across donors. To decide whether each TCR beta V gene segment behaved as functional or pseudogenic, an earlier analysis of approximately 620 of the donors relied on high-throughput TCR beta sequencing. Donor age, sex, ethnicity and CMV serostatus were compiled alongside the repertoire data. Genome-wide SNP genotypes for about three fifths of the roughly 670 donors were used in a later genetic analysis, which treated that subset as a discovery cohort. All discovery cohort repertoires had been generated on a single sequencing platform. Both class I and class II loci were covered by HLA typing, at four-digit resolution. The number of typed donors differed by locus: roughly 629-640 for A, B, C, DRB1 and DQB1; 500 to 550 for DQA1; roughly 600 for DPA1; and roughly 450 for DPB1. A handful of DR-DQ haplotypes were treated as single units for association and clustering because of strong linkage in the cohort. Among roughly 400 genotyped donors of the cohort, an average of roughly 230,000 unique TCR beta nucleotide sequences was sequenced per donor, of which 15% to 20% were non-productive. The investigation overall reported the following: In a later analysis, the rate of TCR association differed among HLA loci, with DRB1 alleles having the most associated TCRs and HLA-C alleles having the fewest. A later analysis associated about 16,000 TCR beta sequences with specific HLA alleles at a false discovery rate of 0.05. It was suggested by the authors that the approach could potentially be generalized to other disease states and immunological phenotypes. Some IMGT-functional V segments, including TRBV6-2 and TRBV6-3, could not be distinguished by the 87-base-pair reads and were therefore excluded. Presence/absence analyses assumed roughly uniform sequencing depth across donors, an assumption that may not hold. A cluster of highly shared sequence variants was judged likely to represent a technical artifact of the sequencing pipeline. In a later analysis, HLA-associated TCR beta chains showed more clonal expansion and lower generation probabilities than non-associated chains that were equally common. Around 16 rarely observed V segments, including chromosome 9 orphons, were excluded from the earlier analysis of about 600 of the donors because counts were too low. Compared with the approximately 600-donor mean, donors in an Asian-associated ancestry cluster had fewer N-insertions in productive TCRs, according to a later genetic analysis. In the study, some 180 TCR beta chains were listed as associated with cytomegalovirus. Correlated functional status among segregating V segments might be attributable to linkage disequilibrium, but an unknown experimental factor could not be ruled out. Because HLA typing was missing for some donors at each locus, association tests included only the typed subset. Strong co-occurrence of HLA alleles, especially DR and DQ, made assigning TCR associations to individual alleles difficult. For the cohort, immune exposure information was limited to CMV serostatus. A further reported finding was that TCR beta sequences accurately predicted the HLA-A and HLA-B alleles for most subjects in the first cohort. V-gene and J-gene trimming of TCR beta chains was associated with a missense DCLRE1C variant in a later genetic analysis, and the association was replicated in an independent cohort. In a later analysis, several top co-occurrence clusters were reported to appear linked to parvovirus B19, influenza, CMV and Epstein-Barr virus. In a later analysis, most CMV-associated TCR beta chains were found to appear HLA-restricted, with HLA associations seemingly driven largely by CMV exposure. An earlier analysis of approximately 600 of the donors showed that most TCR beta V segments appeared in productive rearrangements either about 90% or about 30% of the time, which broadly matched IMGT annotations. This cohort had only TCR beta chains sequenced, and the lack of alpha or paired-chain data limited which features could be detected. A few of the identified cytomegalovirus-associated TCR beta chains were confirmed in vitro to be specific for cytomegalovirus antigens. The classifier was reported to diagnose cytomegalovirus status with high specificity and sensitivity in both the original and validation cohorts. Most TCR sequences were observed very rarely across donors, whereas some public TCRs were present in many individuals.

Library preparation was by the immunoSEQ multiplex PCR assay. For the multiplex PCR, a mixture combining 60 forward primers for TCR Vbeta segments and 13 reverse primers for TCR Jbeta segments was used. The CDR3 region of rearranged TCR beta genes was amplified from genomic DNA by a multiplex PCR assay. The amplified TCR beta libraries were sequenced on the Illumina HiSeq System as 87-base-pair reads. The paper's data handling went like this. In a later analysis, 77 million or so unique TCR beta chains were counted across the 500 to 700 repertoires, and around 11 million of these chains were shared by at least two donors. A nearest-neighbor algorithm error-corrected the raw reads and collapsed the reads into unique sequences, merging closely related sequences to remove PCR and sequencing errors. To assign V, D and J gene segments, CDR3 sequences were aligned to IMGT reference sequences. Each retained sequence needed at least a six-nucleotide match to both a V gene segment and a J gene segment. Rearrangements were classified as productive when the CDR3 lacked stop codons and remained in frame with V and J, and all other rearrangements were classified as non-productive. Following IMGT convention, CDR3 was defined as the stretch from the second conserved V-encoded cysteine up to the conserved J-encoded phenylalanine. The earlier analysis of about 590 of the donors excluded sequences that lacked an unambiguous match to a single V gene segment. In an earlier analysis of 587 of the donors, V segments were called functional above 56.7% productive rearrangements and were called segregating when the between-donor standard deviation exceeded 5%. A statistical classification framework was built for diagnosing cytomegalovirus status from the catalog of TCR beta chain sequences. In a later analysis, V and J genes were assigned by comparing TCR nucleotide sequences against IMGT/GENE-DB human TR gene sequences. Using the TCRdist pipeline, a later analysis assigned CDR3 sequences along with most-parsimonious VDJ recombination scenarios. In a later analysis, each TCR beta chain was defined by its CDR3 amino acid sequence together with its V-gene family, and reads lacking a unique V-gene family were excluded. In a later analysis, 550 to 650 highly shared, low-generation-probability nucleotide sequences were removed to address suspected cross-contamination and a sequencing artifact. For each public chain, a later analysis derived a clonal expansion index from normalized ranks of inferred template counts within each repertoire. A later analysis computed generation probabilities with a VDJ recombination model fitted to out-of-frame rearrangements, and checked the results against IGoR. Hypergeometric tests were used in a later analysis to score TCR-TCR, TCR-HLA and TCR-CMV co-occurrence, with a repertoire-size bias correction applied to the TCR pairs. False discovery rates were estimated in a later analysis by permuting HLA or CMV assignments 20 times. In a later analysis, co-occurring TCRs were grouped with DBSCAN, and TCRdist sequence similarity was added when clustering was performed within HLA-allele-positive subsets. Repertoires with fewer than 30,000 or more than 120,000 public chains, plus five repertoires with anomalous nucleotide sharing, were excluded from co-occurrence clustering. Imported from immuneACCESS, the table was reduced by TCRdb to in-frame sequences with V and J called. These copies leave out some clones; in studies compared against another copy, an unresolved V gene accounts for under half, and the cause of the remainder is not known. The V and J calls and the clone size are those of that table, but D and trimming were determined from the DNA. This sample comprises around 170,000 clones, over 70% of them detected only once. The ten biggest clones cover about 3.4% of the sample.

The CDR3 runs 13 amino acids, cysteine and phenylalanine included. The entry retains the CDR3 DNA only, 39 bases that are in frame from base 1. CDR1 SQVTM and CDR2 ANQGSEA were looked up in the germline V gene. Trimming costs V 3 bases and J 2 bases, and their ends lie 10 bases apart. The cohort comprised approximately 700 healthy bone marrow donors. At the time of sampling, all cohort members were nominally healthy, though unrecorded immune exposures were likely present. The donor was CMV seropositive and belonged to the group of 250 to 300 seropositive cohort members. Each donor provided a peripheral blood sample, and peripheral blood mononuclear cells were used for TCR beta sequencing. The Qiagen DNeasy Blood Extraction Kit was used to extract genomic DNA from the blood cell samples. In the case of this clone: Its antigen remains undetermined. Qualities for individual bases were not recorded, and no much larger clone is one base off.

This clonotype was sampled from a woman aged 45 to 65 in good health and CMV-seropositive. The chain is encoded by TRBV29-1 joined to TRBJ1-1; matching of 5 bases hints at TRBD1 as the D gene. The sample was PBMCs. The CDR3 protein: CSVEAQGNTEAFF. The DNA sequence is TGCAGCGTTGAGGCTCAGGGTAACACTGAAGCTTTCTTT.